These 3 T cell receptor beta chains were all obtained from the same sample, sequenced in a study of a mutant IDH1 vaccine in newly diagnosed glioma (dated by TCRdb to the early 2020s). No antigens are known for them. The time point label for this specimen denotes: week 5, during vaccination. Each vaccine dose was 300 ug of a 20-mer mutant IDH1 peptide in Montanide, given subcutaneously with topical imiquimod. Library prep was done by the immunoSEQ multiplex PCR assay. In its TCRdb copy, this immuneACCESS table keeps in-frame sequences only and misses some clones. Where compared with another copy, unresolved V genes explain less than half of these, and the others have no known cause. This sample has roughly 72,000 clones in its table, and more than 85% of those were observed once. The ten largest clones add up to approximately 0.6% of the sample. Sequencing was performed on PBMCs, taken from a glioma patient whose treatment included an IDH1 peptide vaccine. All receptors derive from a woman aged 50 to 60 with glioma.

The V call is TRBV9, the J call TRBJ2-3; 8 bases fit TRBD2. Germline CDR1 is SGDLS and CDR2 is YYNGEE. The junction had 9 bases not matched to a gene; V was cut back by 5 bases and J by 4 bases. This CDR3 is 15 amino acids long. CDR3 DNA: TGTGCCAGCAGTGACGGGACTAGAAGTTCAGATACGCAGTATTTT. Amino acids: CASSDGTRSSDTQYF.

This clone was picked up a small number of times. The chain combines TRBV2 with TRBJ1-2; D not resolved. V lost 0 bases to trimming and J lost 9 bases, with 8 bases between them. This CDR3 spans 12 amino acids. Germline CDR1 and CDR2: SNHLY and FYNNEI. CDR3 amino acids: CASSEAQRSYTF. CDR3 DNA sequence: TGTGCCAGCAGTGAAGCGCAAAGGAGCTACACCTTC.

The chain links TRBV5-6 to TRBJ2-7; tentative D call: TRBD1 (5 bases). CDR1 and CDR2 (germline): SGHDT, YYEEEE. The CDR3 has 11 amino acids. V shed 4 bases and J shed 10 bases, with 12 bases lying between them. CDR3 region: CASSATGDQYF. The CDR3 coding sequence is TGTGCCAGCAGCGCAACAGGTGACCAGTACTTC.